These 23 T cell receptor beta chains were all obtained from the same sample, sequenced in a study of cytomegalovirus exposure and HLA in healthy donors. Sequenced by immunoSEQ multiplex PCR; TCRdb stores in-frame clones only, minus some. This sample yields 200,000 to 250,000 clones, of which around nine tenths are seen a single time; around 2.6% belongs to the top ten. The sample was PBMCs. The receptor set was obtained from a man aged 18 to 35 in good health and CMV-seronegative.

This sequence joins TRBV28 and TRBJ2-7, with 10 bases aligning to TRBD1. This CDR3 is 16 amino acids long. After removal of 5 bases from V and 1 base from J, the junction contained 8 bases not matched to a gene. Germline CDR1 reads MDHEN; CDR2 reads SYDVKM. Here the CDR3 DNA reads TGTGCCAGCAGTCATCTACCGGGACAGGGGTCCTACGAGCAGTACTTC. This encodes CASSHLPGQGSYEQYF.

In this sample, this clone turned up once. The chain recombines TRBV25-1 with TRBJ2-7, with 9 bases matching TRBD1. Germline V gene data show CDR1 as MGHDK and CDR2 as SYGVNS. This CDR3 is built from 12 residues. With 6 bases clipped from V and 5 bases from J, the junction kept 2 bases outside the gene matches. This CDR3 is CASRDRGHEQYF. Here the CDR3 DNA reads TGTGCCAGCAGGGACAGGGGCCACGAGCAGTACTTC.

In DNA, the CDR3 is TGTGCCAGCAGCCCCGGGACTAGCCGGGAAGATACGCAGTATTTT. This codes for CASSPGTSREDTQYF. The V gene is TRBV9, the J gene TRBJ2-3, with TRBD2 matching over 9 bases. The CDR3 extends over 15 amino acids. The germline gives CDR1 SGDLS, CDR2 YYNGEE. V trimming: 4 bases; J trimming: 5 bases; junction bases outside the gene matches: 8.

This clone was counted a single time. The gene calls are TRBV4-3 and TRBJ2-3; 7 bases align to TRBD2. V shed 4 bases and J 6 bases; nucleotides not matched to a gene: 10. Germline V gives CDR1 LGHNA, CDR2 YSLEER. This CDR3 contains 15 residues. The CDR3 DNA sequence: TGCGCCAGCAGCCTTCGGGACTACACGGGTGATACGCAGTATTTT. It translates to CASSLRDYTGDTQYF.

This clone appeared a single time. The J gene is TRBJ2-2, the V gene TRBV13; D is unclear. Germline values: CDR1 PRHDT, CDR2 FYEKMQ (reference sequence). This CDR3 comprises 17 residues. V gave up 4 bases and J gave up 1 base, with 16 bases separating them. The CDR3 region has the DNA TGTGCCAGCAGCTCACCCCGAGGCCAGTTGAACACCGGGGAGCTGTTTTTT. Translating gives CASSSPRGQLNTGELFF.

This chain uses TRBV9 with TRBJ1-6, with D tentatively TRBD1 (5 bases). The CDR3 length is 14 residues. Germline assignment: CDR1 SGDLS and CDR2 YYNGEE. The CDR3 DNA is TGTGCTTCGGGGGAGGGCTCCTATAATTCACCCCTCCACTTT. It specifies CASGEGSYNSPLHF.

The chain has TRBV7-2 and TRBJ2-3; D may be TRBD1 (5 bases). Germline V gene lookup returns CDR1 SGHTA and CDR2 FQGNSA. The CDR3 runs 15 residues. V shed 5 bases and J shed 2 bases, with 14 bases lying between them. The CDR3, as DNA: TGTGCCAGCAGCCCGTGGGGCTCCTCCACAGATACGCAGTATTTT. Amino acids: CASSPWGSSTDTQYF.

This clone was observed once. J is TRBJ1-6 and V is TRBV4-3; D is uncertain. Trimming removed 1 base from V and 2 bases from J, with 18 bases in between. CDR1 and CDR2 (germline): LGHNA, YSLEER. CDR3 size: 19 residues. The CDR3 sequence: CASSQVRGRKSTYNSPLHF. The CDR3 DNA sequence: TGCGCCAGCAGCCAAGTCCGCGGCCGCAAATCAACCTATAATTCACCCCTCCACTTT.

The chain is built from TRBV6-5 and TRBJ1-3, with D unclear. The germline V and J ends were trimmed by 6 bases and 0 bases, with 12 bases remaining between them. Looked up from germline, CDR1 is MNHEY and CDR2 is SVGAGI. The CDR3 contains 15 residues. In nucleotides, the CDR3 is TGTGCCAGCAGGCGTACAGTACTCTCTGGAAACACCATATATTTT. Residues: CASRRTVLSGNTIYF.

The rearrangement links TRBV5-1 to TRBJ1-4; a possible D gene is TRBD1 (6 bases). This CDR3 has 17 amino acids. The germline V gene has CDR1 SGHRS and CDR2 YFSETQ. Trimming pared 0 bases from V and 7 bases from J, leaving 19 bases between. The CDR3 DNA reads TGCGCCAGCAGCTTGGTGGGGGTGGGACACTCCACTGAAAAACTGTTTTTT. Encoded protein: CASSLVGVGHSTEKLFF.

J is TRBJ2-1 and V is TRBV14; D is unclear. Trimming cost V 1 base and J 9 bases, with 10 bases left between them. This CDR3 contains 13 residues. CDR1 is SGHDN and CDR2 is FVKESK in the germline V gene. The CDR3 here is CASSQVLVSEQFF. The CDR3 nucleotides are TGTGCCAGCAGCCAAGTGCTTGTCAGTGAGCAGTTCTTC.

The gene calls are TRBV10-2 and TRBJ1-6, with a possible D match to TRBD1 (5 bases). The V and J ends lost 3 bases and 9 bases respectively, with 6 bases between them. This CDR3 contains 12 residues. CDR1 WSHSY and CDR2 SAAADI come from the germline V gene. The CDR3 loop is CASSDRGSPLHF. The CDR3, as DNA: TGCGCCAGCAGTGATAGGGGTTCACCCCTCCACTTT.

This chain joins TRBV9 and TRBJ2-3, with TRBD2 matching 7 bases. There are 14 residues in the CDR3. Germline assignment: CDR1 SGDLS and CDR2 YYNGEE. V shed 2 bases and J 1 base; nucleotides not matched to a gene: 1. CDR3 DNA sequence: TGTGCCAGCAGCGTGGGGAGGGGCACAGATACGCAGTATTTT. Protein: CASSVGRGTDTQYF. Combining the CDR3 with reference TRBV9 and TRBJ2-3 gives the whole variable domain DSGVTQTPKHLITATGQRVTLRCSPRSGDLSVYWYQQSLDQGLQFLIQYYNGEERAKGNILERFSAQQFPDLHSELNLSSLELGDSALYFCASSVGRGTDTQYFGPGTRLTVL.

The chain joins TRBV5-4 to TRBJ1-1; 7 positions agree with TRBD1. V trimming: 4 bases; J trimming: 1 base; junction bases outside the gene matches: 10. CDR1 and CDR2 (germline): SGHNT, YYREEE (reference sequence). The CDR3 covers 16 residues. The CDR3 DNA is TGTGCCAGCAGCCAACTCCTAAACAGGGGGAACACTGAAGCTTTCTTT. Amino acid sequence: CASSQLLNRGNTEAFF.

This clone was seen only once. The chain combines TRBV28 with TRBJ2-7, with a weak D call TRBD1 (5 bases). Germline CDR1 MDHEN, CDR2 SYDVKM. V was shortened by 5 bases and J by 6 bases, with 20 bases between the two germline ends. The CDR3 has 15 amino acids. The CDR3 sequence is CASSPARVIRSEQYF. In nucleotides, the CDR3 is TGTGCCAGCAGTCCAGCCAGGGTAATAAGGTCCGAGCAGTACTTC.

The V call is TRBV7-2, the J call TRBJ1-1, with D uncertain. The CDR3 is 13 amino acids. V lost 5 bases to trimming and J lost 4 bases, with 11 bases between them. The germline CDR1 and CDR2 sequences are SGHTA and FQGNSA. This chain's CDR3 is CASSPFTPTEAFF. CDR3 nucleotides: TGTGCCAGCAGCCCCTTTACTCCCACTGAAGCTTTCTTT. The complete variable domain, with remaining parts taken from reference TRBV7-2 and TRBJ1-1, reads GAGVSQSPSNKVTEKGKDVELRCDPISGHTALYWYRQSLGQGLEFLIYFQGNSAPDKSGLPSDRFSAERTGGSVSTLTIQRTQQEDSAVYLCASSPFTPTEAFFGQGTRLTVV.

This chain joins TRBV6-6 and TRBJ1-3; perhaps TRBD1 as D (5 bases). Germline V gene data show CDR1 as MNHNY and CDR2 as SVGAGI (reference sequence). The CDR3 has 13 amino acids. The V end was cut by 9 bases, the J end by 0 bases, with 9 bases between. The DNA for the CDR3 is TGTGCCAGTCTAAGGGGCTCTGGAAACACCATATATTTT. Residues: CASLRGSGNTIYF.

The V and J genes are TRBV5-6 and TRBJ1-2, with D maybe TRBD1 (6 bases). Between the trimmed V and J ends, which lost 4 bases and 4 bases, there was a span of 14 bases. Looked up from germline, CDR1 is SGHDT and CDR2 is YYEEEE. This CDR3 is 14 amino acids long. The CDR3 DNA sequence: TGTGCCAGCAGCCTAAAACAGGGATCCTATGGCTACACCTTC. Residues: CASSLKQGSYGYTF.

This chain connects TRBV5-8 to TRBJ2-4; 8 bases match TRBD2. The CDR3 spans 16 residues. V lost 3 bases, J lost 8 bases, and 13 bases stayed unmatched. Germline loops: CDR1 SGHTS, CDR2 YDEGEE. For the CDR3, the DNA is TGTGCCAGCAGCTCCGGGGGGGGGTCCTTGGGAGACATTCAGTACTTC. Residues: CASSSGGGSLGDIQYF.

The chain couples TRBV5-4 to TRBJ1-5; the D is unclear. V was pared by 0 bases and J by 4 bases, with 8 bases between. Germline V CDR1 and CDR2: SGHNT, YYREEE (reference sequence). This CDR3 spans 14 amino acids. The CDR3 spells CASSLGRRNQPQHF. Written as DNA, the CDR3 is TGTGCCAGCAGCTTGGGAAGGCGGAATCAGCCCCAGCATTTT.

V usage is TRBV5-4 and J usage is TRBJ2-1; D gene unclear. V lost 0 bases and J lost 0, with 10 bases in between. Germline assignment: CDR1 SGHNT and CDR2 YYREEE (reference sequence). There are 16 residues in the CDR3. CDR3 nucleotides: TGTGCCAGCAGCTTGGAGGCGGCGAGCTCCTACAATGAGCAGTTCTTC. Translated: CASSLEAASSYNEQFF.

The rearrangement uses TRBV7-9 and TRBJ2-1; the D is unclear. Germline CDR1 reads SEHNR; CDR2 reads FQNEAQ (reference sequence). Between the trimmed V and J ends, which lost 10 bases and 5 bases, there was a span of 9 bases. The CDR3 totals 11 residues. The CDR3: CAKLIDNEQFF. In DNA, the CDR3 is TGTGCCAAACTAATAGACAATGAGCAGTTCTTC.

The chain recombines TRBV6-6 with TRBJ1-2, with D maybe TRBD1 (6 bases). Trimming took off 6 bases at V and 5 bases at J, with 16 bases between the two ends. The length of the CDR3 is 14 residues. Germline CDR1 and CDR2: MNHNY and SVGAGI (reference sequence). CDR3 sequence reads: CASRILNQGYGYTF. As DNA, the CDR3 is TGTGCCAGCAGGATCCTGAACCAGGGGTATGGCTACACCTTC.